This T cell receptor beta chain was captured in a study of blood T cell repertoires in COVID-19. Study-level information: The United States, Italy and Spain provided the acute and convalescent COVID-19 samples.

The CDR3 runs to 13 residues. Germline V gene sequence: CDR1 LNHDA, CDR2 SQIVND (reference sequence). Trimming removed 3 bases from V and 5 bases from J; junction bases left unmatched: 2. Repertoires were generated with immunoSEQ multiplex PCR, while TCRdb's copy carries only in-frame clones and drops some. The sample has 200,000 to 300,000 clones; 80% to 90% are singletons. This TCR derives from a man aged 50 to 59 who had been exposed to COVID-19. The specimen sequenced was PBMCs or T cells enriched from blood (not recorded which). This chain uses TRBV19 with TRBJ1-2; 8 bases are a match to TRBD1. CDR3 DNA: TGTGCCAGTAGTATGGGGACAGGATATGGCTACACCTTC. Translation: CASSMGTGYGYTF.